The rows below give T cell receptor beta chains drawn from one sample of a study of chemoradiotherapy in HPV16-positive cancers. Profiled with immunoSEQ multiplex PCR; TCRdb holds only in-frame clones, not every one. This table holds about 35,000 clones, roughly nine tenths found once. The sample was blood, taken from a patient who underwent chemoradiotherapy. Receptor source: a human donor with HPV-associated anogenital cancer. Each CDR3 is given with its conserved first and last residue. Fields, in order: CDR3 length, clone size, J gene, D gene, V gene, CDR3 protein, CDR3 DNA. The D gene is left open where the match is weak. Not all rows give a size; the values are once, few, many and, for expanded clones, a class.

CDR3 length: 14; clone size: -; J gene: TRBJ2-3; D gene: -; V gene: TRBV9; CDR3 protein: CASSVGVSTDTQYF; CDR3 DNA: TGTGCCAGCAGCGTAGGGGTTAGCACAGATACGCAGTATTTT
CDR3 length: 13; clone size: -; J gene: TRBJ1-6; D gene: -; V gene: TRBV7-8; CDR3 protein: CASSFSDFRPLHF; CDR3 DNA: TGTGCCAGCAGCTTCTCGGACTTCCGACCCCTCCACTTT
CDR3 length: 15; clone size: -; J gene: TRBJ2-7; D gene: -; V gene: TRBV9; CDR3 protein: CASSAREGPIYEQYF; CDR3 DNA: TGTGCCAGCAGCGCCCGAGAGGGACCTATCTACGAGCAGTACTTC
CDR3 length: 12; clone size: few; J gene: TRBJ2-7; D gene: -; V gene: TRBV12-5; CDR3 protein: CASGFGGYEQYF; CDR3 DNA: TGTGCTAGTGGTTTCGGAGGGTACGAGCAGTACTTC
CDR3 length: 17; clone size: -; J gene: TRBJ1-1; D gene: -; V gene: TRBV11-2; CDR3 protein: CASSLEGWGVLNTEAFF; CDR3 DNA: TGTGCCAGCAGCTTAGAAGGGTGGGGGGTGCTGAACACTGAAGCTTTCTTT
CDR3 length: 14; clone size: -; J gene: TRBJ1-5; D gene: -; V gene: TRBV5-1; CDR3 protein: CASSFTGPDQPQHF; CDR3 DNA: TGCGCCAGCAGCTTCACAGGGCCGGATCAGCCCCAGCATTTT
CDR3 length: 14; clone size: -; J gene: TRBJ1-4; D gene: -; V gene: TRBV9; CDR3 protein: CASTGTIHGEKLFF; CDR3 DNA: TGTGCCAGCACCGGGACCATTCATGGTGAAAAACTGTTTTTT
CDR3 length: 14; clone size: -; J gene: TRBJ2-3; D gene: -; V gene: TRBV7-3; CDR3 protein: CASSPRQVTDTQYF; CDR3 DNA: TGTGCCAGCAGCCCAAGACAGGTCACAGATACGCAGTATTTT
CDR3 length: 17; clone size: -; J gene: TRBJ2-6; D gene: -; V gene: TRBV15; CDR3 protein: CATTLRGSSSGANVLTF; CDR3 DNA: TGTGCCACCACTCTTCGCGGATCCTCCTCTGGGGCCAACGTCCTGACTTTC
CDR3 length: 16; clone size: -; J gene: TRBJ2-7; D gene: TRBD1; V gene: TRBV11-3; CDR3 protein: CASSLETGTGGNEQYF; CDR3 DNA: TGTGCCAGCAGCTTGGAAACCGGGACAGGGGGAAACGAGCAGTACTTC
CDR3 length: 15; clone size: -; J gene: TRBJ1-1; D gene: -; V gene: TRBV19; CDR3 protein: CASSIMGHTNTEAFF; CDR3 DNA: TGTGCCAGTAGTATTATGGGACACACAAACACTGAAGCTTTCTTT
CDR3 length: 16; clone size: -; J gene: TRBJ1-3; D gene: -; V gene: TRBV5-1; CDR3 protein: CASSLEPQGSGNTIYF; CDR3 DNA: TGCGCCAGCAGCTTGGAACCACAGGGCTCTGGAAACACCATATATTTT
CDR3 length: 13; clone size: few; J gene: TRBJ1-2; D gene: -; V gene: TRBV28; CDR3 protein: CASSFGGDYGYTF; CDR3 DNA: TGTGCCAGCAGTTTTGGGGGGGACTATGGCTACACCTTC
CDR3 length: 14; clone size: -; J gene: TRBJ2-5; D gene: -; V gene: TRBV19; CDR3 protein: CASSMRPNQETQYF; CDR3 DNA: TGTGCCAGTAGTATGCGGCCGAACCAAGAGACCCAGTACTTC
CDR3 length: 14; clone size: once; J gene: TRBJ1-5; D gene: -; V gene: TRBV7-2; CDR3 protein: CASSLTFSNQPQHF; CDR3 DNA: TGTGCCAGCAGCTTAACCTTTAGCAATCAGCCCCAGCATTTT
CDR3 length: 13; clone size: few; J gene: TRBJ1-6; D gene: -; V gene: TRBV7-9; CDR3 protein: CASSLATDSPLHF; CDR3 DNA: TGTGCCAGCAGCTTAGCGACCGATTCACCCCTCCACTTT
CDR3 length: 15; clone size: -; J gene: TRBJ2-2; D gene: TRBD2; V gene: TRBV5-1; CDR3 protein: CASSPTSGGTGELFF; CDR3 DNA: TGCGCCAGCAGCCCGACTAGCGGGGGCACCGGGGAGCTGTTTTTT
CDR3 length: 15; clone size: -; J gene: TRBJ2-2; D gene: -; V gene: TRBV7-9; CDR3 protein: CASSPAQSNTGELFF; CDR3 DNA: TGTGCCAGCAGCCCCGCCCAGTCGAACACCGGGGAGCTGTTTTTT
CDR3 length: 12; clone size: -; J gene: TRBJ1-1; D gene: -; V gene: TRBV6-1; CDR3 protein: CASSEGATEAFF; CDR3 DNA: TGTGCCAGCAGTGAAGGGGCCACTGAAGCTTTCTTT
CDR3 length: 16; clone size: -; J gene: TRBJ1-6; D gene: TRBD1; V gene: TRBV7-9; CDR3 protein: CASSLEGTGYNSPLHF; CDR3 DNA: TGTGCCAGCAGCTTAGAAGGGACAGGATATAATTCACCCCTCCACTTT
CDR3 length: 14; clone size: -; J gene: TRBJ1-3; D gene: TRBD1; V gene: TRBV7-6; CDR3 protein: CASSLTGEGNTIYF; CDR3 DNA: TGTGCCAGCAGCTTGACAGGGGAAGGAAACACCATATATTTT
CDR3 length: 14; clone size: -; J gene: TRBJ1-2; D gene: -; V gene: TRBV7-2; CDR3 protein: CASSFTGRGYGYTF; CDR3 DNA: TGTGCCAGCAGCTTCACCGGACGTGGGTATGGCTACACCTTC
CDR3 length: 17; clone size: -; J gene: TRBJ1-1; D gene: -; V gene: TRBV28; CDR3 protein: CASSPPVWVGGDTEAFF; CDR3 DNA: TGTGCCAGCAGTCCCCCGGTTTGGGTAGGGGGGGACACTGAAGCTTTCTTT
CDR3 length: 13; clone size: -; J gene: TRBJ1-1; D gene: TRBD1; V gene: TRBV7-2; CDR3 protein: CASSSGQGTEAFF; CDR3 DNA: TGTGCCAGCAGCTCGGGACAGGGAACTGAAGCTTTCTTT
CDR3 length: 16; clone size: once; J gene: TRBJ1-1; D gene: -; V gene: TRBV5-1; CDR3 protein: CASSLGLDSLNTEAFF; CDR3 DNA: TGCGCCAGCAGCTTGGGATTAGACAGCCTTAACACTGAAGCTTTCTTT
CDR3 length: 15; clone size: -; J gene: TRBJ2-1; D gene: -; V gene: TRBV7-2; CDR3 protein: CASSLGLHSYNEQFF; CDR3 DNA: TGTGCCAGCAGCTTGGGACTGCACTCCTACAATGAGCAGTTCTTC
CDR3 length: 17; clone size: -; J gene: TRBJ2-7; D gene: -; V gene: TRBV9; CDR3 protein: CASSVASTAQSSYEQYF; CDR3 DNA: TGTGCCAGCAGCGTAGCTTCGACAGCCCAAAGCTCCTACGAGCAGTACTTC
CDR3 length: 14; clone size: -; J gene: TRBJ2-1; D gene: -; V gene: TRBV5-1; CDR3 protein: CASSVTTARNEQFF; CDR3 DNA: TGCGCCAGCAGCGTGACGACGGCAAGGAATGAGCAGTTCTTC
CDR3 length: 16; clone size: -; J gene: TRBJ1-3; D gene: -; V gene: TRBV4-1; CDR3 protein: CASSRGTGDNGNTIYF; CDR3 DNA: TGCGCCAGCAGCAGGGGAACAGGAGACAATGGAAACACCATATATTTT
CDR3 length: 13; clone size: once; J gene: TRBJ2-2; D gene: -; V gene: TRBV7-8; CDR3 protein: CASSLGSTGELFF; CDR3 DNA: TGTGCCAGCAGCTTAGGATCCACCGGGGAGCTGTTTTTT
CDR3 length: 13; clone size: -; J gene: TRBJ1-2; D gene: -; V gene: TRBV11-2; CDR3 protein: CASSFAGGNGYTF; CDR3 DNA: TGTGCCAGCAGCTTTGCGGGGGGCAACGGCTACACCTTC
CDR3 length: 16; clone size: -; J gene: TRBJ2-3; D gene: TRBD2; V gene: TRBV5-4; CDR3 protein: CASSLESGGAQATQYF; CDR3 DNA: TGTGCCAGCAGCTTGGAGAGCGGGGGCGCACAAGCTACGCAGTATTTT
CDR3 length: 17; clone size: -; J gene: TRBJ2-3; D gene: -; V gene: TRBV5-1; CDR3 protein: CASSLGMAGAGTDTQYF; CDR3 DNA: TGCGCCAGCAGCTTGGGAATGGCAGGGGCCGGCACAGATACGCAGTATTTT
CDR3 length: 15; clone size: -; J gene: TRBJ2-5; D gene: -; V gene: TRBV29-1; CDR3 protein: CSVVPFGQRQETQYF; CDR3 DNA: TGCAGCGTGGTCCCCTTCGGACAGCGACAAGAGACCCAGTACTTC
CDR3 length: 13; clone size: once; J gene: TRBJ2-7; D gene: TRBD1; V gene: TRBV29-1; CDR3 protein: CSVPGQGGYEQYF; CDR3 DNA: TGCAGCGTTCCGGGACAGGGGGGTTACGAGCAGTACTTC
CDR3 length: 15; clone size: -; J gene: TRBJ2-3; D gene: -; V gene: TRBV15; CDR3 protein: CATSRDGTVTDTQYF; CDR3 DNA: TGTGCCACCAGCAGAGATGGGACCGTCACAGATACGCAGTATTTT
CDR3 length: 19; clone size: -; J gene: TRBJ2-6; D gene: TRBD1; V gene: TRBV19; CDR3 protein: CASSTSRGRLSAGANVLTF; CDR3 DNA: TGTGCCAGTAGTACATCCAGGGGGCGCCTCTCCGCTGGGGCCAACGTCCTGACTTTC
CDR3 length: 14; clone size: -; J gene: TRBJ2-4; D gene: -; V gene: TRBV4-3; CDR3 protein: CASSQDWQGNIQYF; CDR3 DNA: TGCGCCAGCAGCCAAGATTGGCAGGGAAACATTCAGTACTTC
CDR3 length: 17; clone size: -; J gene: TRBJ2-1; D gene: TRBD2; V gene: TRBV18; CDR3 protein: CASSTRTGTSGTNEQFF; CDR3 DNA: TGTGCCAGCTCAACTCGTACCGGGACTAGCGGGACCAATGAGCAGTTCTTC
CDR3 length: 15; clone size: -; J gene: TRBJ1-1; D gene: -; V gene: TRBV5-6; CDR3 protein: CASSLYNHQNTEAFF; CDR3 DNA: TGTGCCAGCAGCTTATACAATCATCAGAACACTGAAGCTTTCTTT
CDR3 length: 14; clone size: few; J gene: TRBJ1-2; D gene: TRBD1; V gene: TRBV7-8; CDR3 protein: CASSATGSGDGYTF; CDR3 DNA: TGTGCCAGCAGCGCGACAGGGAGCGGGGATGGCTACACCTTC
CDR3 length: 12; clone size: -; J gene: TRBJ1-1; D gene: -; V gene: TRBV7-2; CDR3 protein: CASSPDGRGAFF; CDR3 DNA: TGTGCCAGCAGCCCCGACGGACGGGGAGCTTTCTTT
CDR3 length: 13; clone size: -; J gene: TRBJ2-5; D gene: TRBD2; V gene: TRBV2; CDR3 protein: CASTAAGAAAQYF; CDR3 DNA: TGTGCCAGCACAGCAGCGGGGGCCGCGGCCCAGTACTTC
CDR3 length: 13; clone size: once; J gene: TRBJ1-2; D gene: -; V gene: TRBV2; CDR3 protein: CASSEFPSYGYTF; CDR3 DNA: TGTGCCAGCAGTGAATTCCCAAGCTATGGCTACACCTTC
CDR3 length: 15; clone size: -; J gene: TRBJ2-5; D gene: -; V gene: TRBV19; CDR3 protein: CASSIGGAPGETQYF; CDR3 DNA: TGTGCCAGTAGTATCGGCGGGGCCCCCGGAGAGACCCAGTACTTC
CDR3 length: 16; clone size: -; J gene: TRBJ2-5; D gene: TRBD1; V gene: TRBV19; CDR3 protein: CASSNDRGPGQETQYF; CDR3 DNA: TGTGCCAGTAGTAACGACAGGGGCCCCGGCCAAGAGACCCAGTACTTC
CDR3 length: 17; clone size: -; J gene: TRBJ2-7; D gene: TRBD1; V gene: TRBV28; CDR3 protein: CASLRGGLGQGAYEQYF; CDR3 DNA: TGTGCCAGCTTGAGAGGGGGGTTGGGACAGGGGGCCTACGAGCAGTACTTC
CDR3 length: 13; clone size: -; J gene: TRBJ1-2; D gene: -; V gene: TRBV19; CDR3 protein: CASKNEENYGYTF; CDR3 DNA: TGTGCCAGTAAAAATGAGGAGAACTATGGCTACACCTTC
CDR3 length: 15; clone size: few; J gene: TRBJ2-7; D gene: TRBD1; V gene: TRBV19; CDR3 protein: CASSPFSGTGVEQYF; CDR3 DNA: TGTGCCAGTAGTCCGTTCTCCGGGACAGGGGTCGAGCAGTACTTC
CDR3 length: 14; clone size: once; J gene: TRBJ1-4; D gene: -; V gene: TRBV6-6; CDR3 protein: CASARDATNEKLFF; CDR3 DNA: TGTGCCAGCGCCCGAGATGCAACTAATGAAAAACTGTTTTTT
CDR3 length: 13; clone size: -; J gene: TRBJ1-4; D gene: -; V gene: TRBV19; CDR3 protein: CASNVRAREKLFF; CDR3 DNA: TGTGCCAGTAATGTCAGGGCTCGTGAAAAACTGTTTTTT
CDR3 length: 13; clone size: -; J gene: TRBJ2-7; D gene: -; V gene: TRBV11-3; CDR3 protein: CASSPGLAYEQYF; CDR3 DNA: TGTGCCAGCAGCCCGGGGCTAGCCTACGAGCAGTACTTC
CDR3 length: 17; clone size: -; J gene: TRBJ1-2; D gene: -; V gene: TRBV7-8; CDR3 protein: CASSLVRFGKSNYGYTF; CDR3 DNA: TGTGCCAGCAGCTTAGTTCGGTTCGGGAAGTCTAACTATGGCTACACCTTC
CDR3 length: 14; clone size: -; J gene: TRBJ1-1; D gene: -; V gene: TRBV6-5; CDR3 protein: CASSYSGQARGAFF; CDR3 DNA: TGTGCCAGCAGTTACTCGGGGCAAGCAAGAGGAGCTTTCTTT
CDR3 length: 16; clone size: -; J gene: TRBJ1-6; D gene: -; V gene: TRBV5-1; CDR3 protein: CASSLAGSRWNSPLHF; CDR3 DNA: TGCGCCAGCAGCTTGGCCGGGTCTCGTTGGAATTCACCCCTCCACTTT
CDR3 length: 16; clone size: -; J gene: TRBJ1-4; D gene: TRBD1; V gene: TRBV7-2; CDR3 protein: CASSPGRGLGNEKLFF; CDR3 DNA: TGTGCCAGCAGCCCGGGGAGGGGGCTAGGAAATGAAAAACTGTTTTTT
CDR3 length: 15; clone size: -; J gene: TRBJ2-3; D gene: -; V gene: TRBV2; CDR3 protein: CASSTGYTFTDTQYF; CDR3 DNA: TGTGCCAGCAGCACCGGGTACACTTTCACAGATACGCAGTATTTT
CDR3 length: 14; clone size: -; J gene: TRBJ1-5; D gene: TRBD1; V gene: TRBV19; CDR3 protein: CASSTGGRVQPQHF; CDR3 DNA: TGTGCCAGTAGTACAGGGGGCAGGGTTCAGCCCCAGCATTTT
CDR3 length: 15; clone size: -; J gene: TRBJ2-7; D gene: -; V gene: TRBV5-4; CDR3 protein: CASSLDPGNTYEQYF; CDR3 DNA: TGTGCCAGCAGCTTGGATCCCGGTAATACCTACGAGCAGTACTTC